Reported below is one T cell receptor (beta chain). Its antigen remains unknown. Mouse gene names and germline throughout. Coverage ceases 1 residue before the CDR3 finishes, and the germline J gene fills in the end. This entry comes from a study of tissue T cells after allogeneic stem cell transplantation. Study-wide points: Which tissue TCRs were alloreactive or antigen-specific was not determined. Some clones might be persisting host cells. Limitations included a small, clinically heterogeneous cohort and limited sampling depth. Few T cell clones were shared across patients, but motif clusters showed tissue-specific shared signatures.

Measured with immunoSEQ multiplex PCR; TCRdb has only the in-frame clones, and not every one. This sample yields approximately 8,400 clones, of which roughly a third are seen a single time; approximately 6.3% belongs to the top ten. The junction had 3 bases not matched to a gene; V was cut back by 5 bases and J by 0 bases. Germline values: CDR1 LGHDT, CDR2 YNNKQL (reference sequence). There are 15 residues in the CDR3. Indicated time point: mouse harvest day 14 after allogeneic transplant. Each mouse received 10^7 T-cell-depleted marrow cells plus 10^6 splenic CD5+ T cells by tail vein. Mice had MHC-mismatched B6 into BALB/c GVHD, sampled day 7 or 14.

Sequencing was carried out using skin. The V call is TRBV4, the J call TRBJ1-4; 7 bases agree with TRBD1. The receptor comes from a female BALB/c mouse given C57BL/6 T cells with graft-versus-host disease after an allogeneic hematopoietic cell transplant. The part of the CDR3 DNA that was read is TGTGCCAGCAGCAGGACAGGCGTTTCCAACGAAAGATTATTT. As protein: CASSRTGVSNERLF. The whole CDR3 protein is CASSRTGVSNERLFF.